The source of this TCR beta chain is a study of shared clonotypes between healthy human individuals (dated by TCRdb to the early 2020s). Study-wide context: Three men and a couple of women, aged 18 to 49 years, made up the cohort. To estimate repertoire size and how much clonotypes are shared between individuals, the study performed deep sequencing of blood TCR repertoires from about five healthy adults. To increase sequencing depth and limit assay-specific biases, TCR repertoire library preparation and sequencing were carried out by different laboratories using diverse techniques. Between about 0.85 and 8.9 billion PBMCs per donor were obtained by leukapheresis. General study outcomes and caveats: Only blood was sampled, and tissue TCR repertoires likely differ from those in blood. Pairwise subsampling led to the expectation that sequencing depth would affect the degree of clonotype sharing among donors. The genetic and exposure-history diversity represented was limited by the small number of donors.

Healthy HIV-negative adults with no recently reported acute infections or vaccinations were included as donors. All donors were Caucasian adults living in Nashville, Tennessee, USA. For unsorted samples, 75 million to 90 million PBMCs were counted, and genomic DNA was extracted using the QIAamp DNA Blood Mini kit. Blood was collected by leukapheresis, and PBMCs were isolated by Ficoll-Histopaque density gradient centrifugation and then cryopreserved in liquid nitrogen vapor phase. From the germline V gene, CDR1 is SQVTM and CDR2 is ANQGSEA. Taken from cysteine to phenylalanine, the CDR3 has 14 residues. The entry retains the CDR3 DNA only, 42 bases that are in frame from base 1. V is pared back by 0 bases and J by 6 bases, with 14 bases lying between the germline termini. TCR CDR3 regions were amplified from genomic DNA by multiplex PCR using the deep immunoSEQ assay. Extracted genomic DNA from each cell subset was distributed evenly across all wells of several immunoSEQ 96-well plates, and each plate was treated as a replicate. For unsorted PBMC, approximately 310 ng genomic DNA, equal to 25,000 to 35,000 T cell genomes, was loaded into each replicate PCR. Genomic DNA from unsorted PBMC was sequenced over ten immunoSEQ deep assay plates. Purified libraries were measured with a Qubit 3.0 fluorometer, size-checked on a Bioanalyzer 2100, and measured again with the KAPA Library Quantification kit. Every immunoSEQ 96-well plate was sequenced on a dedicated single-read 150-cycle Illumina NextSeq 550 flow cell. Regarding the original processing steps: The immunoSEQ output contained only junctional sequences without quality scores, so filtering could not match that applied to full-length reads. Sequences were annotated with PyIR, a Python wrapper for IgBLAST v1.9, using IMGT germline references to assign V/J genes and CDR3. Reads were removed for weak V/J assignments (E-value above 1e-6), missing CDR3, stop codons, out-of-frame junctions, or ambiguous translated residues. V3J clonotypes were defined as sequences sharing an identical inferred V gene, J gene, and CDR3 amino acid sequence. To compute the percentage overlap between repertoires, the number of shared unique clonotypes was divided by the size of the smaller repertoire. Richness of each repertoire was evaluated using RTK rarefaction, the Chao1 estimator, and Recon v2.1 estimates of unobserved clonotypes. Entries here come from immuneACCESS through TCRdb and include only in-frame sequences with V and J called. Some clones fail to appear in such tables; in the studies checked, an unresolved V gene covers under half of the shortfall, and the cause of the remainder is unknown. D and trimming were read from the DNA, whereas the V and J calls and clone size are those reported in that table. For this sample there are hundreds of thousands of clones; 76% appear just once. The ten most abundant clones make up 10% to 15% of the sample.

Turning to this clone: The antigen this receptor binds is unknown. This may be a read error, as it is one base from a much larger clone. The sample has other DNA sequences that encode this CDR3 too.

The sequence links TRBV29-1 to TRBJ1-2, with the D gene uncertain. The sequence came from a woman in her 40s in good health. Some clones in this sample may be carry-over from other donors' samples. The sequenced sample was PBMCs. The sequenced DNA is TGCAGCGTTGAAGAAAGGGCGTTTATGGATGGCTACACCTTC. It specifies CSVEERAFMDGYTF.